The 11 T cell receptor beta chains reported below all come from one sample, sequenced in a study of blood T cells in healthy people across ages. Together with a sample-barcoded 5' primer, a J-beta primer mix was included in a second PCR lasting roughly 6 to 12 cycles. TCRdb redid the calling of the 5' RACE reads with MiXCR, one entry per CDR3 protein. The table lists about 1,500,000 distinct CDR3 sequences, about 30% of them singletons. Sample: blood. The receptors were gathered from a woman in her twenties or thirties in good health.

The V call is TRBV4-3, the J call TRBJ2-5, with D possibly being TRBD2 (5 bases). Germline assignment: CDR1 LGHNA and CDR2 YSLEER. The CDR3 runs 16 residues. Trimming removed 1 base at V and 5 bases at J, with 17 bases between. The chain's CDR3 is CASSQGLTIPSETQYF. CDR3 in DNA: TGCGCCAGCAGCCAAGGGCTGACTATCCCCTCTGAGACCCAGTACTTC.

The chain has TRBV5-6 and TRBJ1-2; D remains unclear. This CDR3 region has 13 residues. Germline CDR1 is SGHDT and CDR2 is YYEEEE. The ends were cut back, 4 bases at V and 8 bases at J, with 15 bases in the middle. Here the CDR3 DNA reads TGTGCCAGCAGCATAGACTCACCGGGGGGCTACACCTTC. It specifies CASSIDSPGGYTF.

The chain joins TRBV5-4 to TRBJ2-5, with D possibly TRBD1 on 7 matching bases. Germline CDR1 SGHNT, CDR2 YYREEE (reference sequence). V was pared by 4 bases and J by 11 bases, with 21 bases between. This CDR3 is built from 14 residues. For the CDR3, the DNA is TGTGCCAGCAGCCAGGGGGGCCCCTACAATGAGCAGTACTTC. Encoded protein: CASSQGGPYNEQYF.

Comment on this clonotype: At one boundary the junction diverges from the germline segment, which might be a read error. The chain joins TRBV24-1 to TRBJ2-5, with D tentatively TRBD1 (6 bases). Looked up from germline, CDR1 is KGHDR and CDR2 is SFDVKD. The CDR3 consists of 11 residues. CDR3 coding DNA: TGTGCCACCAGTGATTTGCAGGAACAGGGATTC. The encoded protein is CATSDLQEQGF.

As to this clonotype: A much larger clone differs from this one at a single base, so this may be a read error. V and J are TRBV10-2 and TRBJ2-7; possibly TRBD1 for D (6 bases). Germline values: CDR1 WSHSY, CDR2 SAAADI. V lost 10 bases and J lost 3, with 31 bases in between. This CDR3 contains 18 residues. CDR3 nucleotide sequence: TGCGCCAACCCAGGACAGAGAAAAGGGTTCGTGGGTAACTACGAGCAGTACTTC. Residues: CANPGQRKGFVGNYEQYF.

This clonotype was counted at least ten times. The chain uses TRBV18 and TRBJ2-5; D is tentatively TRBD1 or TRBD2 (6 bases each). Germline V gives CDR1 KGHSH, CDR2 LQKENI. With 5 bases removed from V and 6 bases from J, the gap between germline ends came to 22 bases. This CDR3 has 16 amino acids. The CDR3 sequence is CASSAQLGGSWQTQYF. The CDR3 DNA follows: TGTGCCAGCTCAGCACAGCTCGGGGGCTCTTGGCAGACCCAGTACTTC.

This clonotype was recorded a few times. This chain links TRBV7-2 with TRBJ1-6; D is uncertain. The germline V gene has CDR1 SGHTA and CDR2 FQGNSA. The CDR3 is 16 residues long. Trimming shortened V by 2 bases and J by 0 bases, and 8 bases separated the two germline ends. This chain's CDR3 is CASSLKGSSYNSPLHF. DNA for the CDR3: TGTGCCAGCAGCTTAAAAGGGAGCTCCTATAATTCACCCCTCCACTTT.

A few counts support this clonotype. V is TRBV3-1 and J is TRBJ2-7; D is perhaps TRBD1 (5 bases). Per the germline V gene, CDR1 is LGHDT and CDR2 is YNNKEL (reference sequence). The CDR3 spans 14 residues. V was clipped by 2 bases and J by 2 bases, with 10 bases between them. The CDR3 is CASSQRGSTYEQYF. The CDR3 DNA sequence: TGTGCCAGCAGCCAAAGGGGATCGACCTACGAGCAGTACTTC.

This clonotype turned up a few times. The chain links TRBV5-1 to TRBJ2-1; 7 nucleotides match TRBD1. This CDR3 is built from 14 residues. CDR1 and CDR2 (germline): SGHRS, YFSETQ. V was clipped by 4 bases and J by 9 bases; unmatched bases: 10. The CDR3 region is CASSSNTGDSEQFF. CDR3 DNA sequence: TGCGCCAGCAGCAGTAACACAGGGGACAGTGAGCAGTTCTTC. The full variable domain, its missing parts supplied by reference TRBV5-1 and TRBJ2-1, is KAGVTQTPRYLIKTRGQQVTLSCSPISGHRSVSWYQQTPGQGLQFLFEYFSETQRNKGNFPGRFSGRQFSNSRSEMNVSTLELGDSALYLCASSSNTGDSEQFFGPGTRLTVL.

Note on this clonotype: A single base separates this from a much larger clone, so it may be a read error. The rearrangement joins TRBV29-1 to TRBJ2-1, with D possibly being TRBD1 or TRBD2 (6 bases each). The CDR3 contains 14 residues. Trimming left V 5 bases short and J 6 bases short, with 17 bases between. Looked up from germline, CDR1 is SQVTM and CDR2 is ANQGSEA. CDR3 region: CSVIRAEGGNEQFF. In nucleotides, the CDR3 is TGCAGCGTTATCAGAGCGGAGGGGGGCAATGAGCAGTTCTTC.

The CDR3 reads CSAGTSGSGEQYF. For the CDR3, the DNA is TGCAGTGCTGGGACTAGCGGGAGTGGAGAGCAGTACTTC. The chain is built from TRBV20-1 and TRBJ2-5, with 14 bases aligning to TRBD2. The CDR3 is made up of 13 amino acids. Losses at the gene ends were 5 bases for V and 11 bases for J; bases not matched to a gene: 7. From germline, CDR1 is DFQATT and CDR2 SNEGSKA (reference sequence).